This TCR beta chain was captured by sequencing in a study of chemoradiotherapy in HPV16-positive cancers. Overall study context: Candidate HPV-specific clones and shared TCR motifs came from two HPV16-positive patients.

This clone was observed a single time. What it binds is not known. Samples were taken several times over chemoradiotherapy. Germline V gene lookup returns CDR1 SGDLS and CDR2 YYNGEE. V was clipped by 0 bases and J by 1 base, with 17 bases between them. The CDR3 loop spans 17 amino acids. Study-wide results and caveats: Candidate HPV-specific clones and E7-related TCR motifs grew in tumor during treatment. In HPV16-positive patients, HPV-responsive T-cell expansion tracked better recurrence-free survival.

Profiled with immunoSEQ multiplex PCR; TCRdb holds only in-frame clones, not every one. This sample carries around 850 clones, 80% of them seen once, and the ten largest clones take 8% to 11%. The source was tumor tissue, collected from a patient who underwent chemoradiotherapy. This sequence originates from a human donor with HPV-associated anogenital cancer. The chain has TRBV9 and TRBJ2-7; no clear D. The CDR3 coding sequence is TGTGCCAGCAGCGTAGGGGCAGGACCCGCACCTTCCTACGAGCAGTACTTC. It specifies CASSVGAGPAPSYEQYF.